This T cell receptor beta chain was captured by sequencing in a study of blood T cell repertoires in COVID-19. At the level of the study: Sites in the United States, Italy and Spain provided acute and convalescent COVID-19 samples. In each case, the material was cDNA or gDNA derived from T cells, B-cell-depleted T cells, or PBMCs.

V was shortened by 5 bases and J by 1 base, with 8 bases between the two germline ends. This CDR3 comprises 13 residues. Germline CDR1 is SQVTM and CDR2 is ANQGSEA. In the original analysis: The authors estimated nucleated cell counts from reference gene primer amplification. Data came from immunoSEQ multiplex PCR; TCRdb stores just in-frame clones and leaves some out. The V and J calls and clone size come from that table; D and trimming were worked out from the DNA. Here the sample spans over 15,000 clones, about 80% being singletons. The chain employs TRBV29-1 and TRBJ2-2; D may be TRBD1 (5 bases). Sequenced input: peripheral blood. The clonotype originates from a man between 65 and 85 years old with active or convalescent COVID-19. The CDR3 nucleotides read TGCAGCGTTCGCGGACAGAACACCGGGGAGCTGTTTTTT. It codes for CSVRGQNTGELFF.